A selection of T cell receptor beta chains follows, all from one sample in a study of blood T cell repertoires in COVID-19. The data were produced by immunoSEQ multiplex PCR, yet TCRdb's version contains in-frame clones alone and is incomplete. The table includes tens of thousands of clones, approximately 80% detected once. Sequencing input: peripheral blood. These receptors were taken from a human donor in a cohort sampled during active COVID-19. The conserved cysteine and the conserved F or W are not part of the CDR3 here. Each record gives: J gene, V gene, CDR3 length, CDR3 protein.

j_call: TRBJ2-1; v_call: TRBV24-1; cdr3_length: 13; cdr3_aa: ATYSGSPPGYEQF
j_call: TRBJ2-1; v_call: TRBV5-1; cdr3_length: 16; cdr3_aa: ASSLSPGLARAPGAQF
j_call: TRBJ2-2; v_call: TRBV10-3; cdr3_length: 11; cdr3_aa: AITPREAGELF
j_call: TRBJ1-2; v_call: TRBV5-4; cdr3_length: 13; cdr3_aa: ASSQGDRGTYGYT
j_call: TRBJ2-7; v_call: TRBV6-5; cdr3_length: 13; cdr3_aa: ASSYDRGRAYEQY
j_call: TRBJ2-7; v_call: TRBV27; cdr3_length: 14; cdr3_aa: ASSFPTGGATYEQY
j_call: TRBJ2-7; v_call: TRBV25-1; cdr3_length: 15; cdr3_aa: ASSGAGLAGSSYEQY
j_call: TRBJ1-2; v_call: TRBV28; cdr3_length: 15; cdr3_aa: ASSLTGRGAANYGYT
j_call: TRBJ2-7; v_call: TRBV7-9; cdr3_length: 13; cdr3_aa: ASSSGQPYSYEQY
j_call: TRBJ2-1; v_call: TRBV7-8; cdr3_length: 12; cdr3_aa: ASSLRDRGNEQF
j_call: TRBJ2-2; v_call: TRBV28; cdr3_length: 11; cdr3_aa: ASKPTGPGELF
j_call: TRBJ2-2; v_call: TRBV15; cdr3_length: 12; cdr3_aa: ATSRGRRTGELF
j_call: TRBJ1-1; v_call: TRBV7-9; cdr3_length: 12; cdr3_aa: ASSYFPGDTEAF
j_call: TRBJ2-1; v_call: TRBV7-2; cdr3_length: 13; cdr3_aa: ASSLSSGLWDEQF
j_call: TRBJ2-1; v_call: TRBV5-1; cdr3_length: 15; cdr3_aa: ASSSASGRALRNEQF
j_call: TRBJ2-1; v_call: TRBV7-9; cdr3_length: 11; cdr3_aa: ASSLLEVNEQF
j_call: TRBJ2-1; v_call: TRBV30; cdr3_length: 11; cdr3_aa: AWETSSHNEQF
j_call: TRBJ2-7; v_call: TRBV11-2; cdr3_length: 12; cdr3_aa: ASRRDSNSYKQY
j_call: TRBJ2-7; v_call: TRBV5-6; cdr3_length: 13; cdr3_aa: ASSLGLAGAGEQY
j_call: TRBJ2-7; v_call: TRBV27; cdr3_length: 17; cdr3_aa: ASSWATSGNSLGAYEQY
j_call: TRBJ2-7; v_call: TRBV5-4; cdr3_length: 12; cdr3_aa: ASSLGGGGYEQY
j_call: TRBJ2-7; v_call: TRBV12-3/TRBV12-4; cdr3_length: 10; cdr3_aa: ASSRQGTEQY
j_call: TRBJ2-7; v_call: TRBV20-1; cdr3_length: 12; cdr3_aa: SASSGTSWVEQY
j_call: TRBJ1-3; v_call: TRBV28; cdr3_length: 12; cdr3_aa: ASRRTASGNTIY
j_call: TRBJ2-7; v_call: TRBV28; cdr3_length: 12; cdr3_aa: ASSGRTGAYEQY
j_call: TRBJ2-7; v_call: TRBV15; cdr3_length: 12; cdr3_aa: ATSRETGSKEQY
j_call: TRBJ1-5; v_call: TRBV6-1; cdr3_length: 15; cdr3_aa: ASSDGTGRRRNQPQH
j_call: TRBJ2-7; v_call: TRBV4-1; cdr3_length: 17; cdr3_aa: ASSPPTSGGTWGAYEQY
j_call: TRBJ2-3; v_call: TRBV5-8; cdr3_length: 14; cdr3_aa: ASSYPTGGYGDTQY
j_call: TRBJ1-1; v_call: TRBV5-6; cdr3_length: 13; cdr3_aa: ASSYTPTGRAEAF
j_call: TRBJ2-2; v_call: TRBV5-1; cdr3_length: 13; cdr3_aa: ASSTTSLGTGELF
j_call: TRBJ1-1; v_call: TRBV6-4; cdr3_length: 11; cdr3_aa: ASSLTGGTEAF
j_call: TRBJ2-7; v_call: TRBV12-3/TRBV12-4; cdr3_length: 11; cdr3_aa: ASSFDSPYEQY
j_call: TRBJ1-4; v_call: TRBV4-2; cdr3_length: 13; cdr3_aa: ASSVTREPSEKLF
j_call: TRBJ2-7; v_call: TRBV19; cdr3_length: 13; cdr3_aa: ASRLAGGPSYEQY
j_call: TRBJ2-7; v_call: TRBV18; cdr3_length: 13; cdr3_aa: ASSPQPGGTYEQY
j_call: TRBJ1-5; v_call: TRBV7-8; cdr3_length: 13; cdr3_aa: ASSLEGAEDQPQH